Included here is one T cell receptor (beta chain) sequence, with context. The antigen is unknown. These data come from a study of shared clonotypes between healthy human individuals. Background on the study: A couple of women and three men aged 18 to 49 served as donors. Study-wide findings and caveats: Non-shared clonotypes had lower generation probabilities than those shared by all four donors.

Trimming cost V 5 bases and J 7 bases; bases outside gene matches: 10. CDR1 SGHVS and CDR2 FQNEAQ come from the germline V gene. The CDR3 is made up of 14 amino acids. Healthy adults negative for HIV, lacking recent acute infections or vaccinations, served as donors. The CD4+ fraction was divided into a CD45RA+ naive subset and a CD45RA-negative memory subset. Clones were read by immunoSEQ multiplex PCR, and TCRdb kept only the in-frame ones, dropping some. This sample yields 2 million to 2.5 million clones, of which approximately 94% are seen a single time; roughly 0.13% belongs to the top ten. The sequence was obtained from a man between 18 and 35 years old in good health. This chain links TRBV7-8 with TRBJ2-5; 7 bases fit TRBD1. The sequencing sample was made of naive CD4+ T cells sorted from blood. Subset described: CD45RA+ positively selected. The CDR3 loop reads CASSPGTDQWTQYF. The CDR3 DNA reads TGTGCCAGCAGCCCCGGGACAGACCAGTGGACCCAGTACTTC.